This T cell receptor (beta chain) was captured by sequencing in a study of T cells in Graves' hyperthyroidism and ophthalmopathy. Researchers amplified the TCR beta CDR3 regions from RNA transcripts. Using the HTBI primer set, a first-round RT-PCR was run on the TCR CDR3. MiXCR, applied by TCRdb to the multiplex PCR reads, yields one record per CDR3 protein. Of hundreds of thousands of distinct CDR3 sequences in the sample, roughly 23% were seen once. As to this clonotype: The junction departs from the called germline gene at one end, perhaps through a read error.

Sequenced sample: blood. The origin of this receptor is a woman aged 65 to 85 with Graves' ophthalmopathy.

The CDR3 region has the DNA TGTGCCAGCAGTTCTATTAAACTCCTAGCGGGAGGGAACACAGATACGCAGTATTTT. Residues: CASSSIKLLAGGNTDTQYF. This rearrangement joins TRBV4-1 to TRBJ2-3; 12 nucleotides match TRBD2. This CDR3 comprises 19 residues. Germline V CDR1 and CDR2: MGHRA, YSYEKL.